What follows describes a single T cell receptor (beta chain). The study ran its PCR with 60 Vbeta and 13 Jbeta primers. Sequencing was performed with immunoSEQ multiplex PCR; in TCRdb, only in-frame clones are kept and a portion is missing. Altogether about 210,000 clones are present, 82% being singletons, with the ten largest covering approximately 5.7%. The V end was cut by 8 bases, the J end by 6 bases, with 11 bases between. This CDR3 is 12 amino acids long. Germline CDR1 MGHRA, CDR2 YSYEKL. This record comes from a study of cytomegalovirus exposure and HLA in healthy donors. The source material was PBMCs. This TCR was sampled from a man aged 40-50 years in good health and CMV-seropositive. The rearrangement joins TRBV4-1 to TRBJ1-5; D is undetermined. The CDR3 bases are TGCGCCAGCGGCGGGAGGAGTCAGCCCCAGCATTTT. Protein product: CASGGRSQPQHF.